This T cell receptor (beta chain) originates from a study of CD8 T cells in Susac syndrome (dated by TCRdb to between 2018 and 2020). At the level of the whole study: Among the sequenced Susac syndrome patients, more than five had clinically active disease and about 8 were in clinical remission. Susac syndrome patients were therapy-naive, on corticosteroids (some also receiving IVIg), or on IVIg alone at blood withdrawal. Whether CD8+ T cell activation and differentiation in Susac syndrome was antigen driven was tested using repertoire sequencing. Points the paper makes about the study in general: The study acknowledged that relatively few individuals were included in the TCR sequencing and HLA analysis. In patients with Susac syndrome, the CD4+ T cell repertoire showed no detectable clonal expansion.

RNA was extracted with the RNeasy kit and roughly 0.45 to 1 ug was reverse transcribed using random hexamers. The immunoSEQ multiplex PCR assay, covering 54 Vbeta and 13 Jbeta segments, was used to amplify TCR beta CDR3 regions. PCR amplification bias was corrected using a synthetic template baseline for primer optimization and computational correction. The paper's data handling went like this. Reads were assigned to V, D and J genes according to IMGT and analyzed in immunoSEQ Analyzer, with only productive sequences retained. To calculate clonality, Shannon entropy was normalized by log2 of the number of productive unique sequences and then subtracted from one. For each patient and control, public and private clones were evaluated among the 100 most prevalent clones. Clones were defined as Susac-specific if absent from the healthy and MS cohorts, from around 1,000 published viral clones and from other ImmuneACCESS disease sequences. The public reads were run again by TCRdb, first through fastp at Q25 and then through MiXCR, and only productive beta chains were kept. Rows merge per CDR3 protein into single entries with the most common DNA and genes. The V and J calls follow TCRdb's processing rather than the paper's. The sample table records about 240,000 distinct CDR3 sequences; almost 97% of these occur just once. The ten most abundant clones make up 0.1% of the sample.

Peripheral blood CD8+ and CD4+ T cells from healthy donors, Susac syndrome patients and multiple sclerosis patients were profiled using high-throughput TCR beta sequencing. Susac syndrome patients met recently defined diagnostic criteria for definite or probable disease. Bulk CD8+ and CD4+ T cells were purified by magnetic negative isolation, whereas CD8+ TEMRA cells were enriched by FACS. Blood was drawn into EDTA tubes, processed within 24 hours, and PBMCs were isolated by density gradient centrifugation. PBMCs intended for TCR sequencing were frozen in liquid nitrogen and were later thawed in a 37 degrees C water bath. A purity of at least 90% was achieved for sorted or isolated CD4+, CD8+ and CD8+ TEMRA cells. Remarks on this clonotype: Its antigen has not been determined. One base away there is no much larger clone; base qualities are not given.

Taken from the germline V gene, the CDR1 and CDR2 loops are SGHTA and FQGTGA. From the cysteine through the phenylalanine, the CDR3 covers 12 amino acids. Kept here is only the CDR3 DNA, which spans 36 bases and is read in frame from base 1. V lost 7 bases and J lost 2 bases; the stretch between them is 7 bases long. Sequenced material: CD4+ T cells from PBMCs. This TCR derives from a human donor with Susac syndrome. The chain is made from TRBV7-3 and TRBJ2-3; the D gene is not confidently resolved. The nucleotide sequence reads TGTGCCAGCAACAACTTCACAGATACGCAGTATTTT. The translation is CASNNFTDTQYF.